The entry below gives a single T cell receptor beta chain sequence along with its context. V lost 2 bases and J lost 0; bases outside the gene matches: 13. Germline V gene sequence: CDR1 MNHNS, CDR2 SASEGT. The CDR3 length is 19 residues. These data are taken from a study of T cell responses to AZD1222 COVID-19 vaccine. Assay used: immunoSEQ multiplex PCR; TCRdb lists only in-frame clones, some missing. The table has around 99,000 clones, over 85% seen once; the top ten hold roughly 13%. Sequenced material: peripheral blood, taken on day 0 of AZD1222 vaccination. The V call is TRBV6-1, the J call TRBJ1-1; 9 bases match TRBD1. The receptor was derived from an adult in good health. The DNA for the CDR3 is TGTGCCAGCAGTGAAAGGGGAGGCGGGGGACAGGGCATGAACACTGAAGCTTTCTTT. Its translation: CASSERGGGGQGMNTEAFF.